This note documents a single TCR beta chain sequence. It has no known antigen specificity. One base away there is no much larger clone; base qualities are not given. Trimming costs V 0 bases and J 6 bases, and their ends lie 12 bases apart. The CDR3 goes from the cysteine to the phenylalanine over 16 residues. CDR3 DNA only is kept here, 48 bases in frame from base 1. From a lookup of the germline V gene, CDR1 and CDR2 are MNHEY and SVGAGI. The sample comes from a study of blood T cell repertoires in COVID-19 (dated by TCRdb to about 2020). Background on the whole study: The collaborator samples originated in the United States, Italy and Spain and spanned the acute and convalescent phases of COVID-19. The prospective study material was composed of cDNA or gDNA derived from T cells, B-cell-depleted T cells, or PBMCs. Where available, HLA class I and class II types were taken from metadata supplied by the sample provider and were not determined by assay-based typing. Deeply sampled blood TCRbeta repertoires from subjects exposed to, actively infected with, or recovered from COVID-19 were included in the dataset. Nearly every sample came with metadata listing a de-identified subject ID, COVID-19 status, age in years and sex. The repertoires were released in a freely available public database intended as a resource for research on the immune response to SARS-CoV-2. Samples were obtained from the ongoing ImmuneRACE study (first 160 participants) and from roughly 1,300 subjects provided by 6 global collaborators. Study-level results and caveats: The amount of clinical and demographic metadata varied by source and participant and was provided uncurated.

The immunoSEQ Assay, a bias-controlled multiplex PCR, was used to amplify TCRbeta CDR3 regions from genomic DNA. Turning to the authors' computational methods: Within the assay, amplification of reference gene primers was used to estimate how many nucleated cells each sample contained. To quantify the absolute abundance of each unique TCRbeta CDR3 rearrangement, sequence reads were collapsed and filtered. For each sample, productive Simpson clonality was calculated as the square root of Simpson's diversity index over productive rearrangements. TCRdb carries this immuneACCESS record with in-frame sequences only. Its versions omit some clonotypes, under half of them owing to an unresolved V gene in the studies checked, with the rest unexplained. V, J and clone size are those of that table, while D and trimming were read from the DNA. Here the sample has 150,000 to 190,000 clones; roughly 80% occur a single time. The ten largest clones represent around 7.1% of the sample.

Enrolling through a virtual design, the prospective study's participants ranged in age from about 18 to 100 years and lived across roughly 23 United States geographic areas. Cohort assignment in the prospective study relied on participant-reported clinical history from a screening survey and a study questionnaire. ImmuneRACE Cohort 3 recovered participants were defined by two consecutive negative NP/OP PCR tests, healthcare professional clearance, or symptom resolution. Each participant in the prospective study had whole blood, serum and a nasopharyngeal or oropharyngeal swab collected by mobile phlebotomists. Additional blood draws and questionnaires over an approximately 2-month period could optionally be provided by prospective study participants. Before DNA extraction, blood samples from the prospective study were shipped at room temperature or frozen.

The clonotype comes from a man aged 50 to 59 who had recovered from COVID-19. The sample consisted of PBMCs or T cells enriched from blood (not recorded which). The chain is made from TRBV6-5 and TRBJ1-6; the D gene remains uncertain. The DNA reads TGTGCCAGCAGTTACTCGCTCGGGCGGGTTAATTCACCCCTCCACTTT. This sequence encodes CASSYSLGRVNSPLHF.